The rows below give T cell receptor beta chains drawn from one sample of a study of shared clonotypes between healthy human individuals. The method was immunoSEQ multiplex PCR; TCRdb's version includes in-frame clones alone and lacks a portion of them. Of fewer than 3 million clones listed, around 92% were seen once; the top ten hold approximately 0.41%. The sequenced material came from naive CD4+ T cells from PBMCs. The receptors come from a man aged 18 to 30 in good health. Some clones in this sample may be carry-over from other donors' samples. The CDR3 runs from the conserved cysteine through the conserved F or W. A D gene is named only where the DNA matches it firmly. Clone size is not always given. Where it is, it says once, few, many or a class for expanded clones.

few	TRBV30	.	TRBJ1-1	CAWSAGAMNTEAFF	TGTGCCTGGAGTGCAGGGGCAATGAACACTGAAGCTTTCTTT
.	TRBV4-1	TRBD2	TRBJ2-7	CASSQDESSGRPYEQYF	TGCGCCAGCAGCCAAGATGAGAGTAGCGGGAGACCCTACGAGCAGTACTTC
.	TRBV28	.	TRBJ1-2	CASSSGTDYGYTF	TGTGCCAGCAGTTCCGGGACGGACTATGGCTACACCTTC
.	TRBV6-6	TRBD2	TRBJ2-1	CASRGLGSLGEQFF	TGTGCCAGCAGGGGACTAGGGTCCCTAGGTGAGCAGTTCTTC
.	TRBV2	TRBD1	TRBJ2-7	CASRTGQALDEQYF	TGTGCCAGCAGGACGGGACAGGCCCTCGACGAGCAGTACTTC
.	TRBV27	TRBD1	TRBJ1-1	CASRKTGVEAFF	TGTGCCAGCAGGAAGACAGGGGTTGAAGCTTTCTTT
.	TRBV14	TRBD2	TRBJ2-3	CASSRPELAGGLTDTQYF	TGTGCCAGCAGCCGTCCAGAACTAGCGGGAGGCCTCACAGATACGCAGTATTTT
.	TRBV9	TRBD2	TRBJ2-7	CASSVVPRTSGRTYEQYF	TGTGCCAGCAGCGTAGTCCCAAGGACTAGCGGGAGGACCTACGAGCAGTACTTC
.	TRBV6-5	.	TRBJ2-7	CASSYSSAFPYEQYF	TGTGCCAGCAGTTACTCGTCAGCTTTCCCCTACGAGCAGTACTTC
.	TRBV5-6	.	TRBJ1-3	CASSLGRTTGNTIYF	TGTGCCAGCAGCTTGGGTAGGACAACTGGAAACACCATATATTTT
.	TRBV10-1	TRBD2	TRBJ2-4	CASSESSGGIHIQYF	TGCGCCAGCAGTGAGTCGAGCGGGGGGATTCACATTCAGTACTTC
.	TRBV5-1	TRBD2	TRBJ2-1	CASSGSGRWTYNEQFF	TGCGCCAGCAGCGGTAGCGGGAGGTGGACCTACAATGAGCAGTTCTTC
once	TRBV5-4	.	TRBJ2-5	CASSPPGGEETQYF	TGTGCCAGCAGCCCCCCCGGCGGCGAAGAGACCCAGTACTTC
.	TRBV6-5	.	TRBJ2-1	CASSYLGRSSYNEQFF	TGTGCCAGCAGTTACCTGGGGCGGAGCTCCTACAATGAGCAGTTCTTC
.	TRBV5-6	.	TRBJ2-3	CASSRGSVFTSDTQYF	TGTGCCAGCAGCCGGGGTTCGGTGTTCACCTCAGATACGCAGTATTTT
.	TRBV7-2	TRBD2	TRBJ2-5	CASSLASGGGQETQYF	TGTGCCAGCAGCTTAGCTTCGGGAGGGGGTCAAGAGACCCAGTACTTC
.	TRBV27	TRBD1	TRBJ2-1	CASSGRTGADEQFF	TGTGCCAGCAGTGGCCGGACAGGGGCCGATGAGCAGTTCTTC
.	TRBV7-2	.	TRBJ2-1	CASSLAPGSGPSGEQFF	TGTGCCAGCAGCTTAGCGCCCGGGAGCGGACCGAGTGGGGAGCAGTTCTTC
.	TRBV28	.	TRBJ2-3	CASGALRDTQYF	TGTGCCAGCGGGGCCCTACGGGATACGCAGTATTTT
.	TRBV7-9	.	TRBJ1-1	CASSLDSGWIWTEAFF	TGTGCCAGCAGCTTAGATAGTGGCTGGATTTGGACTGAAGCTTTCTTT
.	TRBV2	TRBD1	TRBJ2-7	CASSRTGGEQYF	TGTGCCAGCAGTAGGACAGGCGGCGAGCAGTACTTC
.	TRBV4-1	.	TRBJ2-1	CASSQEGNPYNEQFF	TGCGCCAGCAGCCAAGAAGGTAACCCCTACAATGAGCAGTTCTTC
.	TRBV27	.	TRBJ1-2	CASSSGTFREGYTF	TGTGCCAGCAGTTCCGGGACATTCAGGGAGGGCTACACCTTC
.	TRBV2	TRBD2	TRBJ2-5	CASSADLAGGETQYF	TGTGCCAGCAGTGCGGACCTAGCGGGAGGAGAGACCCAGTACTTC
.	TRBV19	TRBD2	TRBJ2-7	CASSMGLAGGRTYEQYF	TGTGCCAGTAGTATGGGACTAGCGGGAGGGAGAACCTACGAGCAGTACTTC
.	TRBV30	TRBD1	TRBJ1-2	CAWTPGQGYGYTF	TGTGCCTGGACTCCCGGACAGGGCTATGGCTACACCTTC
.	TRBV2	TRBD2	TRBJ2-1	CASSYRTSPSYNEQFF	TGTGCCAGCAGTTATAGGACTAGTCCGTCCTACAATGAGCAGTTCTTC
.	TRBV15	TRBD1	TRBJ2-7	CATSRDHTGDYEQYF	TGTGCCACCAGCAGAGACCACACAGGGGACTACGAGCAGTACTTC
few	TRBV18	.	TRBJ2-7	CASSPGQGTYEQYF	TGTGCCAGCTCACCAGGGCAGGGCACCTACGAGCAGTACTTC